The clone carrying this TCR beta chain was found many times. No antigen is known for it. HTBI primers from iRepertoire and Arm-PCR of CDR3 regions yielded the TCR beta libraries. Via MiXCR, TCRdb re-called the multiplex PCR reads, giving one row per CDR3 protein. The table includes approximately 540,000 distinct CDR3 sequences, 12% detected once. V lost 2 bases and J lost 1, with 8 bases in between. This CDR3 has 14 residues. In germline, CDR1 is MNHEY, CDR2 SVGAGI. Time point given: newly diagnosed GD, antithyroid drugs for less than 3 months. Preparation of the TCR library used RNA extracted from PBMCs. This sample is part of a study of regulatory T cells in long-lasting Graves disease. Whole-study context: Freshly diagnosed Graves' patients had used antithyroid drugs for under 3 months.

Whole-study findings and limits: Results may be inaccurate due to the small sample size. The study found lower TCR diversity in persistent Graves' patients than in newly diagnosed ones.

These data are also associated with another study on T cells in Graves' hyperthyroidism and ophthalmopathy. Turning to that study: Most expanded thyroid clonotypes above 0.001 recurred in blood.

This TCR came from a young woman with Graves disease. The gene calls are TRBV6-5 and TRBJ1-2; no firm D call. The specimen was peripheral blood mononuclear cells (PBMCs), collected at new diagnosis, from a patient treated with antithyroid drugs. The CDR3 DNA is TGTGCCAGCAGTTACAGGGCAAGTAACTATGGCTACACCTTC. Its translation is CASSYRASNYGYTF.